This TCR beta chain was identified in a study of T cells in Graves' hyperthyroidism and ophthalmopathy. After removal of 3 bases from V and 4 bases from J, the junction contained 10 bases not matched to a gene. Germline V lookup: CDR1 MGHRA, CDR2 YSYEKL. The CDR3 has 17 residues. TCR beta CDR3 regions were amplified from RNA. HTBI primers were used for first-round RT-PCR of the TCR CDR3. Via MiXCR, TCRdb re-called the multiplex PCR reads, giving one row per CDR3 protein. Among 700,000 or so distinct CDR3 sequences, about a sixth were seen once, and the ten largest hold approximately 8.4%. The sample was blood. The origin of this receptor is a man aged 18 to 35 with Graves' hyperthyroidism. The chain recombines TRBV4-1 with TRBJ2-2; 8 bases map to TRBD2. CDR3 nucleotide sequence: TGCGCCAGCAGCCATAAGCGGGAGTCGGACCTCACCGGGGAGCTGTTTTTT. Its translation: CASSHKRESDLTGELFF.